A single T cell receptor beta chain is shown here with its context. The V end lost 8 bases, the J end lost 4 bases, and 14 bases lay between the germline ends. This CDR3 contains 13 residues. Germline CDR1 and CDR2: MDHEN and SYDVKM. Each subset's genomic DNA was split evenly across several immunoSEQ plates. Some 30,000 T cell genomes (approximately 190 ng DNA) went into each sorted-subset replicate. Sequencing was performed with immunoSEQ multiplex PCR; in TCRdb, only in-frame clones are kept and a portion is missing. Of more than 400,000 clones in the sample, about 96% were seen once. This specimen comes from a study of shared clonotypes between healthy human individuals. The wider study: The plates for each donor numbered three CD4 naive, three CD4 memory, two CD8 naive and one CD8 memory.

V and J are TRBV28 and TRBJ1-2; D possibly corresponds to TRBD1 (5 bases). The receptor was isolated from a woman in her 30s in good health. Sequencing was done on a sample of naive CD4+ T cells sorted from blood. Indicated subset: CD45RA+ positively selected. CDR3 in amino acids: CASASGRFYGYTF. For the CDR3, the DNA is TGTGCCAGCGCCTCGGGACGGTTCTATGGCTACACCTTC.